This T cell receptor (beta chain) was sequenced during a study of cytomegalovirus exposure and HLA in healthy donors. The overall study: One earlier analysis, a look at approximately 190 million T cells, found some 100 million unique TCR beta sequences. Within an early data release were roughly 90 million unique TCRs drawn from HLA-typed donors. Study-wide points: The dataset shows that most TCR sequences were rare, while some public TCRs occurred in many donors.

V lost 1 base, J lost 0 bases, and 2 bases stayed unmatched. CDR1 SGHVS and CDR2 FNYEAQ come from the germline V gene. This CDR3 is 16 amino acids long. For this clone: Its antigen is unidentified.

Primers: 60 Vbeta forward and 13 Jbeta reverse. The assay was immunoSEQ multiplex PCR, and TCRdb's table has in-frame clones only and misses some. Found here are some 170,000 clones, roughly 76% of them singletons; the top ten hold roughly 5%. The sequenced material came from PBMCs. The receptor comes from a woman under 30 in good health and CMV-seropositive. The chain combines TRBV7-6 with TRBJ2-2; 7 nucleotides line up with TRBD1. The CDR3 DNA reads TGTGCCAGCAGCTTAGGACAGGGTCCGAACACCGGGGAGCTGTTTTTT. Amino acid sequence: CASSLGQGPNTGELFF.